The 26 T cell receptor beta chains below come from one sample, sequenced in a study of blood T cell repertoires in COVID-19. Method: immunoSEQ multiplex PCR; TCRdb's copy keeps in-frame clones and lacks some. The data contain nearly 110,000 clones, roughly 84% of them seen just once; the ten biggest clones take up approximately 4.1%. Sequenced sample: peripheral blood. All receptors derive from a human donor in a cohort sampled during active COVID-19.

The chain employs TRBV4-2 and TRBJ1-2; 7 positions match TRBD1. With V trimmed by 2 bases and J by 3 bases, 0 bases remained unmatched. Looked up from germline, CDR1 is LGHNA and CDR2 is YNFKEQ. The CDR3 contains 13 residues. CDR3 nucleotide sequence: TGTGCCAGCAGCCAAACAGGGGACTATGGCTACACCTTC. It specifies CASSQTGDYGYTF.

The rearrangement joins TRBV7-2 to TRBJ2-7, with D unresolved. Trimming removed 4 bases at V and 5 bases at J, with 9 bases between. Per germline, CDR1 SGHTA and CDR2 FQGNSA. This CDR3 has 12 amino acids. CDR3 DNA: TGTGCCAGCAGCTCCACTAATAACGAGCAGTACTTC. Translating gives CASSSTNNEQYF.

The chain combines TRBV7-2 with TRBJ1-1; D is ambiguous. V was cut by 1 base and J by 4 bases, with 13 bases left in between. The CDR3 length is 15 residues. Germline CDR1 reads SGHTA; CDR2 reads FQGNSA. CDR3 residues: CASSLDEVRVTEAFF. CDR3 nucleotides: TGTGCCAGCAGCTTAGACGAGGTGAGGGTCACTGAAGCTTTCTTT.

A single count supports this clone. The V and J genes are TRBV27 and TRBJ2-4; perhaps TRBD1 as D (7 bases). Germline CDR1 reads MNHEY; CDR2 reads SMNVEV (reference sequence). V was shortened by 4 bases and J by 10 bases, with 17 bases between the two germline ends. CDR3 size: 14 residues. CDR3 nucleotides: TGTGCCAGCAGTTCCCGGGACAGCGGGCGTATTCAGTACTTC. Encoded protein: CASSSRDSGRIQYF.

V is TRBV28 and J is TRBJ2-7; 15 nucleotides align to TRBD2. Germline loops: CDR1 MDHEN, CDR2 SYDVKM. V lost 5 bases to trimming and J lost 0 bases; unmatched junction nucleotides: 17. The CDR3 spans 21 residues. The DNA of the CDR3 is TGTGCCAGCAGTCTCCCACCGGGACTAGCGGGAGGTACCCCGAGCTCCTACGAGCAGTACTTC. Protein product: CASSLPPGLAGGTPSSYEQYF.

V and J are TRBV5-1 and TRBJ2-7, with 7 bases fitting TRBD2. CDR3 length equals 15 residues. The germline CDR1 and CDR2 sequences are SGHRS and YFSETQ. Germline trimming cut 0 bases from V and 3 bases from J; bases unmatched to any gene: 6. The chain's CDR3 is CASSLAAGAVYEQYF. The CDR3 DNA reads as TGCGCCAGCAGCTTGGCTGCGGGAGCCGTCTACGAGCAGTACTTC.

The CDR3 protein is CSASVPGTTYNEQFF. The CDR3 region has the DNA TGCAGTGCTAGTGTTCCGGGAACCACCTACAATGAGCAGTTCTTC. This sequence joins TRBV20-1 and TRBJ2-1, with D perhaps matching TRBD2 (5 bases). The ends were cut back, 3 bases at V and 2 bases at J, with 14 bases in the middle. The CDR3 is 15 residues long. Germline loops: CDR1 DFQATT, CDR2 SNEGSKA (reference sequence).

The gene calls are TRBV11-2 and TRBJ2-7; D perhaps matches TRBD1 (6 bases). Trimming shortened V by 0 bases and J by 0 bases, and 18 bases separated the two germline ends. This CDR3 has 18 amino acids. In germline, CDR1 is SGHAT, CDR2 FQNNGV. DNA of the CDR3: TGTGCCAGCAGCTTAGAAGCGGCAGCACAGGGTCTCTCCTACGAGCAGTACTTC. It encodes CASSLEAAAQGLSYEQYF.

This clone occurred a few times. V is TRBV4-3 and J is TRBJ1-1, with D hard to call. Trimming stripped 8 bases from V and 3 bases from J, with 7 bases between. The CDR3 has 11 residues. Germline V lookup: CDR1 LGHNA, CDR2 YSLEER. The CDR3 sequence: CASRGYTEAFF. The CDR3 DNA reads TGCGCCAGCCGAGGGTACACTGAAGCTTTCTTT.

This clone was observed a few times. The genes are TRBV6-5 and TRBJ2-2; 7 positions match TRBD2. Unmatched junction bases numbered 7, after V lost 8 bases and J lost 4 bases. The germline CDR1 and CDR2 sequences are MNHEY and SVGAGI. The CDR3 is made up of 14 amino acids. The chain's CDR3 is CASQGSGSTGELFF. CDR3 sequence (DNA): TGTGCCAGCCAGGGTAGCGGGTCCACCGGGGAGCTGTTTTTT.

The CDR3 nucleotides are TGCAGCGTTGAACAACTAGCGGGTTATGAGCAGTACGTC. Translated: CSVEQLAGYEQYV. V is TRBV29-1 and J is TRBJ2-7; TRBD2 aligns across 9 bases. J was trimmed by 7 bases and V by 2 bases; bases with no gene match: 6. The CDR3 spans 13 residues. CDR1 and CDR2 (germline): SQVTM, ANQGSEA.

The chain employs TRBV12-3 or TRBV12-4 and TRBJ2-4; 10 positions match TRBD1. The CDR3 is 12 residues long. V gave up 6 bases and J gave up 11 bases; unmatched junction bases: 4. Here the CDR3 DNA reads TGTGCCAGCAGCGGGACAGGGGTTTTTCAGTACTTC. Translation gives CASSGTGVFQYF.

The chain couples TRBV19 to TRBJ2-6; maybe TRBD1 (6 bases). Germline CDR1 and CDR2: LNHDA and SQIVND (reference sequence). This CDR3 region has 16 residues. Trimming pared 3 bases from V and 1 base from J, leaving 10 bases between. The CDR3: CASSIGQQSGANVLTF. The CDR3 DNA is TGTGCCAGTAGTATCGGACAGCAGTCTGGGGCCAACGTCCTGACTTTC.

The chain couples TRBV11-2 to TRBJ2-7; 12 positions match TRBD2. Germline values: CDR1 SGHAT, CDR2 FQNNGV. This CDR3 contains 17 residues. V was clipped by 1 base and J by 0 bases; unmatched bases: 4. In DNA, the CDR3 is TGTGCCAGCAGCTTAGGGCTAGCGGGAGGGCCCTCCTACGAGCAGTACGTC. It encodes CASSLGLAGGPSYEQYV.

The rearrangement uses TRBV6-2 or TRBV6-3 and TRBJ2-2, with 8 bases that match TRBD2. CDR3 size: 14 residues. Trimming cost V 6 bases and J 2 bases; bases outside gene matches: 2. The V gene's germline CDR1 is MNHEY and CDR2 SVGEGT. This CDR3 reads CASSGTRNTGELFF. CDR3 nucleotides: TGTGCCAGCAGCGGGACTAGAAACACCGGGGAGCTGTTTTTT.

The chain is built from TRBV28 and TRBJ2-1, with 8 bases aligning to TRBD1. The CDR3 has 15 amino acids. CDR1 MDHEN and CDR2 SYDVKM come from the germline V gene. Trimming removed 5 bases from V and 9 bases from J; junction bases left unmatched: 12. Here the CDR3 reads CASSPYEQGVGEQFF. The CDR3 coding sequence is TGTGCCAGCAGTCCATATGAACAGGGGGTCGGTGAGCAGTTCTTC.

The CDR3 here is CAWSEGQGDPDEKLFF. The CDR3 DNA follows: TGTGCCTGGAGCGAAGGGCAGGGTGATCCTGATGAAAAACTGTTTTTT. The gene calls are TRBV30 and TRBJ1-4, with D perhaps matching TRBD1 (5 bases). The CDR3 length is 16 residues. CDR1 is GTSNPN, CDR2 SVGIG, per germline (reference sequence). The ends were cut back, 3 bases at V and 6 bases at J, with 20 bases in the middle.

The J gene is TRBJ2-3, the V gene TRBV9; 8 bases match TRBD2. V lost 0 bases and J lost 4; bases outside the gene matches: 4. The CDR3 runs to 15 residues. Germline values: CDR1 SGDLS, CDR2 YYNGEE. The CDR3 spells CASSVDASGSDTQYF. The CDR3 nucleotides are TGTGCCAGCAGCGTAGATGCTAGCGGGTCAGATACGCAGTATTTT. Using reference TRBV9 and TRBJ2-3 for the parts outside the CDR3, the full variable domain is DSGVTQTPKHLITATGQRVTLRCSPRSGDLSVYWYQQSLDQGLQFLIQYYNGEERAKGNILERFSAQQFPDLHSELNLSSLELGDSALYFCASSVDASGSDTQYFGPGTRLTVL.

The chain uses TRBV7-3 and TRBJ2-3; the match to TRBD2 covers 9 bases. V shed 5 bases and J 3 bases; nucleotides not matched to a gene: 12. Germline V gene lookup returns CDR1 SGHTA and CDR2 FQGTGA. This CDR3 comprises 17 residues. The CDR3 DNA reads as TGTGCCAGCAGCGAGGATGGCGGGAGGGCCGTAACAGATACGCAGTATTTT. Protein: CASSEDGGRAVTDTQYF.

This clone was counted a single time. The chain is built from TRBV5-1 and TRBJ1-4; D remains unclear. Germline CDR1 is SGHRS and CDR2 is YFSETQ. CDR3 length: 14 amino acids. With 6 bases removed from V and 0 bases from J, the gap between germline ends came to 9 bases. CDR3: CASTLGSTNEKLFF. The CDR3, as DNA: TGCGCCAGCACCCTCGGGTCAACTAATGAAAAACTGTTTTTT.

The V gene is TRBV18, the J gene TRBJ1-3; no clear D gene. The CDR3 has 15 amino acids. Trimming took off 0 bases at V and 3 bases at J, with 9 bases between the two ends. Germline V gene lookup returns CDR1 KGHSH and CDR2 LQKENI. CDR3 region: CASSPPAEVGNTIYF. For the CDR3, the DNA is TGTGCCAGCTCACCACCCGCCGAGGTTGGAAACACCATATATTTT.

V is TRBV2 and J is TRBJ2-2, with 9 bases that match TRBD1. This CDR3 region has 14 residues. The junction had 5 bases not matched to a gene; V was cut back by 9 bases and J by 3 bases. Germline-derived CDR1 and CDR2 are SNHLY and FYNNEI. CDR3 coding DNA: TGTGCCAGATCGGGGACAGGGTACACCGGGGAGCTGTTTTTT. Protein: CARSGTGYTGELFF.

The chain employs TRBV4-1 and TRBJ1-1; no definite D call. Per germline, CDR1 MGHRA and CDR2 YSYEKL. The CDR3 loop spans 14 amino acids. The ends were cut back, 3 bases at V and 4 bases at J, with 12 bases in the middle. Written as DNA, the CDR3 is TGCGCCAGCAGCCAGAGGGTAAGCATCACTGAAGCTTTCTTT. This sequence encodes CASSQRVSITEAFF.

This chain uses TRBV15 with TRBJ2-4; no definite D call. From germline, CDR1 is LNHNV and CDR2 YYDKDF (reference sequence). The length of the CDR3 is 14 residues. With 0 bases removed from V and 8 bases from J, the gap between germline ends came to 11 bases. In DNA form, the CDR3 reads TGTGCCACCAGCAGAGATGGCAATTTTTACATTCAGTACTTC. Translation gives CATSRDGNFYIQYF. Full variable domain (missing parts from reference TRBV15 and TRBJ2-4): DAMVIQNPRYQVTQFGKPVTLSCSQTLNHNVMYWYQQKSSQAPKLLFHYYDKDFNNEADTPDNFQSRRPNTSFCFLDIRSPGLGDTAMYLCATSRDGNFYIQYFGAGTRLSVL.

There are a few counts of this clone. This rearrangement joins TRBV30 to TRBJ1-4; 7 bases are shared with TRBD1. The CDR3 totals 15 residues. The V and J ends lost 8 bases and 8 bases, in that order; junction bases with no gene match: 17. Germline CDR1 is GTSNPN and CDR2 is SVGIG (reference sequence). The CDR3 spells CAVNPARQGREKLFF. The CDR3 DNA reads as TGTGCCGTTAATCCTGCAAGACAGGGCCGGGAAAAACTGTTTTTT.

V and J are TRBV29-1 and TRBJ2-3; no firm D call. V was shortened by 6 bases and J by 2 bases, with 15 bases between the two germline ends. This CDR3 has 14 amino acids. In germline, CDR1 is SQVTM, CDR2 ANQGSEA. The CDR3 region is CSVASGSDTDTQYF. CDR3 sequence (DNA): TGCAGCGTCGCCTCCGGGTCCGACACAGATACGCAGTATTTT.